This record looks at one T cell receptor (beta chain) sequence and its context. V was pared by 0 bases and J by 11 bases, with 6 bases of the junction left unmatched. CDR3 length: 14 amino acids. CDR1 is SNHLY, CDR2 FYNNEI, per germline. In the original workflow: Reference gene primer amplification gave estimated nucleated cell counts. Profiled with immunoSEQ multiplex PCR; TCRdb holds only in-frame clones, not every one. D and trimming come from the DNA, and the V and J calls and clone size come from that table. The sample contains roughly 100,000 clones, roughly 82% of which appear only once. This record comes from a study of blood T cell repertoires in COVID-19. Study details: The United States, Italy and Spain supplied acute and convalescent COVID-19 samples. PBMCs, B-cell-depleted T cells, or T cells were the source of the cDNA or gDNA that made up the material.

The sample was peripheral blood. V gene TRBV2 combines with J gene TRBJ2-7, with 11 bases lining up with TRBD2. The source is a human donor in a cohort sampled during active COVID-19. CDR3 sequence reads: CASSEALAGGPEYF. CDR3 nucleotide sequence: TGTGCCAGCAGTGAAGCGCTAGCGGGGGGCCCTGAGTACTTC.